This TCR beta chain originates from a study of shared clonotypes between healthy human individuals. V was trimmed by 3 bases and J by 2 bases, leaving 8 bases between them. CDR3 length: 13 amino acids. CDR1 LNHNV and CDR2 YYDKDF come from the germline V gene (reference sequence). As concerns this clone: Different DNA sequences within this sample yield the same CDR3.

Naive CD8 populations comprised CD45RO-negative cells positively selected for CCR7, excluding terminally differentiated effector memory CD45RA+ cells. TCRdb's table, derived via immunoSEQ multiplex PCR, lists solely in-frame clones and lacks some. The repertoire holds roughly 1,800,000 clones, with roughly 95% as singletons. The origin of this receptor is a man younger than 35 in good health. The specimen sequenced was naive CD8+ T cells sorted from blood. This chain joins TRBV15 and TRBJ2-7; tentatively, D is TRBD1 (6 bases). The CDR3: CATSSRQAYEQYF. Here the CDR3 DNA reads TGTGCCACCAGCAGTAGACAGGCCTACGAGCAGTACTTC. Full variable domain (missing parts from reference TRBV15 and TRBJ2-7): DAMVIQNPRYQVTQFGKPVTLSCSQTLNHNVMYWYQQKSSQAPKLLFHYYDKDFNNEADTPDNFQSRRPNTSFCFLDIRSPGLGDTAMYLCATSSRQAYEQYFGPGTRLTVT.